Below are 28 T cell receptor beta chains sequenced from a single sample in a study of T cell responses to AZD1222 COVID-19 vaccine. Some clones are missing from TCRdb's copy, which holds only in-frame ones; the method was immunoSEQ multiplex PCR. The sample lists about 140,000 clones, 92% occurring once. The sequencing used peripheral blood, collected 28 days after the second AZD1222 dose. Receptors originate from an adult who received the AZD1222 COVID-19 vaccine.

This clone was observed a few times. This chain joins TRBV11-2 and TRBJ1-6; D unclear. CDR3 length equals 13 residues. With 5 bases removed from V and 7 bases from J, the gap between germline ends came to 9 bases. Germline CDR1 reads SGHAT; CDR2 reads FQNNGV. CDR3 in DNA: TGTGCCAGCAGCGATCCCCCAAATTCACCCCTCCACTTT. This translates into CASSDPPNSPLHF.

This chain uses TRBV3-1 (or the pseudogene TRBV3-2) with TRBJ2-2; 8 bases fit TRBD1. The CDR3 has 15 amino acids. Losses at the gene ends were 3 bases for V and 5 bases for J; bases not matched to a gene: 5. Germline V gene sequence: CDR1 LGHDT, CDR2 YNNKEL (reference sequence). The CDR3 protein is CASSQSDRATGELFF. For the CDR3, the DNA is TGTGCCAGCAGCCAGTCGGACAGGGCGACCGGGGAGCTGTTTTTT.

This clone appeared a single time. This chain connects TRBV21-1 to TRBJ2-3; the D call of TRBD2 is as the table states it, not checked on the DNA. TRBV21-1 is a pseudogene locus. This CDR3 is 16 amino acids long. CDR3 DNA sequence: TGTGCCAGCAGCCCACGACTAGCGGGTATCACAGATACGCAGTATTTT. Its protein is CASSPRLAGITDTQYF.

The chain carries TRBV6-1 and TRBJ1-1; no firm D call. Germline values: CDR1 MNHNS, CDR2 SASEGT. Trimming pared 1 base from V and 8 bases from J, leaving 8 bases between. The CDR3 spans 12 residues. The CDR3 bases are TGTGCCAGCAGTGAAGACGTGGGGGAAGCTTTCTTT. This sequence encodes CASSEDVGEAFF.

The rearrangement links TRBV3-1 (or the pseudogene TRBV3-2) to TRBJ2-1, with D possibly matching TRBD2 (6 bases). The V end was cut by 0 bases, the J end by 1 base, with 10 bases between. The CDR3 contains 16 residues. Germline CDR1 reads LGHDT; CDR2 reads YNNKEL (reference sequence). The CDR3 coding sequence is TGTGCCAGCAGCCAAGATCTAGCGCGGTCCTACAATGAGCAGTTCTTC. This translates into CASSQDLARSYNEQFF.

The J gene is TRBJ2-2, the V gene TRBV7-2; 7 positions match TRBD1. Germline CDR1 SGHTA, CDR2 FQGNSA. V was pared by 4 bases and J by 5 bases, with 10 bases of the junction left unmatched. This CDR3 has 16 amino acids. The CDR3 DNA reads as TGTGCCAGCAGCTCACTTCTACCGGACAGGACCGGGGAGCTGTTTTTT. It yields the protein CASSSLLPDRTGELFF.

The rearrangement uses TRBV28 and TRBJ1-6; TRBD1 agrees at 7 bases. This CDR3 spans 14 amino acids. Looked up from germline, CDR1 is MDHEN and CDR2 is SYDVKM. V shed 3 bases and J 10 bases; nucleotides not matched to a gene: 6. DNA of the CDR3: TGTGCCAGCAGTTTGGGACAGTTTCGCTCACCCCTCCACTTT. It specifies CASSLGQFRSPLHF.

The chain employs TRBV6-5 and TRBJ1-5, with a possible D match to TRBD1 (6 bases). Germline values: CDR1 MNHEY, CDR2 SVGAGI. V was shortened by 6 bases and J by 7 bases, with 19 bases between the two germline ends. The CDR3 is 15 amino acids. CDR3 in amino acids: CASRKDPGQGQPQHF. Here the CDR3 DNA reads TGTGCCAGCAGAAAAGACCCAGGGCAGGGGCAGCCCCAGCATTTT.

The rearrangement links TRBV12-3 or TRBV12-4 to TRBJ1-1, with D uncertain. V was shortened by 2 bases and J by 8 bases, with 12 bases between the two germline ends. CDR3 length: 13 amino acids. CDR3 residues: CASSLRVGREAFF. Here the CDR3 DNA reads TGTGCCAGCAGTTTAAGGGTCGGCCGCGAAGCTTTCTTT.

V usage is TRBV24-1 and J usage is TRBJ2-3; TRBD1 matches 9 bases. The CDR3 sequence is 14 residues long. Trimming cost V 9 bases and J 3 bases; bases outside gene matches: 6. The germline CDR1 and CDR2 sequences are KGHDR and SFDVKD. The chain's CDR3 is CATARQGGTDTQYF. The CDR3 bases are TGTGCCACCGCTAGACAGGGGGGGACAGATACGCAGTATTTT.

This chain links TRBV28 with TRBJ1-3; no definite D call. Deletions cut 3 bases from V and 0 bases from J, with 12 bases between. Germline CDR1 MDHEN, CDR2 SYDVKM. The CDR3 sequence is 16 residues long. CDR3 nucleotide sequence: TGTGCCAGCAGTTTGTCCTACTTTAACTCTGGAAACACCATATATTTT. This sequence encodes CASSLSYFNSGNTIYF.

The chain couples TRBV29-1 to TRBJ2-7; possibly TRBD1 for D (6 bases). V was shortened by 0 bases and J by 5 bases, with 14 bases between the two germline ends. Germline V CDR1 and CDR2: SQVTM, ANQGSEA. CDR3 length: 14 amino acids. The DNA for the CDR3 is TGCAGCGTTGAAGACCCGACAGGTTCGGACGAGCAGTACTTC. This translates into CSVEDPTGSDEQYF.

This clone showed up just once. The rearrangement links TRBV7-8 to TRBJ1-1, with 7 bases fitting TRBD1. V lost 4 bases and J lost 0; bases outside the gene matches: 8. The CDR3 consists of 16 residues. Germline-derived CDR1 and CDR2 are SGHVS and FQNEAQ. CDR3 sequence: CASSYYRGSLNTEAFF. The CDR3 DNA reads TGTGCCAGCAGCTACTACAGGGGCTCCCTGAACACTGAAGCTTTCTTT.

This sequence joins TRBV6-6 and TRBJ1-1; 8 bases align to TRBD1. Trimming took 7 bases from V and 1 from J; bases not matched to a gene: 5. This CDR3 spans 14 amino acids. Germline CDR1 reads MNHNY; CDR2 reads SVGAGI (reference sequence). Here the CDR3 reads CASKSGTGNTEAFF. CDR3 bases: TGTGCCAGCAAATCCGGGACAGGGAACACTGAAGCTTTCTTT.

This CDR3 is CASSQGFLGSGNTIYF. The CDR3 region has the DNA TGTGCCAGCAGCCAAGGATTCCTCGGCTCTGGAAACACCATATATTTT. The chain combines TRBV4-2 with TRBJ1-3, with no clear D. This CDR3 has 16 amino acids. Germline V gene lookup returns CDR1 LGHNA and CDR2 YNFKEQ. The V end was cut by 1 base, the J end by 0 bases, with 10 bases between.

This chain links TRBV28 with TRBJ1-6; no reliable D call. The V end lost 5 bases, the J end lost 13 bases, and 18 bases lay between the germline ends. Germline-derived CDR1 and CDR2 are MDHEN and SYDVKM. The CDR3 has 14 residues. CDR3 residues: CASSPELRRAPLHF. The CDR3 DNA is TGTGCCAGCAGTCCAGAACTACGTAGAGCCCCCCTCCACTTT.

The J gene is TRBJ1-1, the V gene TRBV6-1, with 8 bases that match TRBD1. Germline values: CDR1 MNHNS, CDR2 SASEGT. CDR3 length: 14 residues. V trimming: 3 bases; J trimming: 2 bases; junction bases outside the gene matches: 2. The CDR3 coding sequence is TGTGCCAGCAGTGACGACAGGGGAAACACTGAAGCTTTCTTT. This gives the protein CASSDDRGNTEAFF.

The chain is built from TRBV4-2 and TRBJ2-2; the D gene could be TRBD1 or TRBD2 (5 bases each). CDR1 and CDR2 from the germline V gene are LGHNA and YNFKEQ. The CDR3 sequence is 15 residues long. V dropped 2 bases and J dropped 5 bases, with 12 bases sitting between them. The CDR3 spells CASSQTTWGTGELFF. The CDR3 region has the DNA TGTGCCAGCAGCCAAACCACCTGGGGGACCGGGGAGCTGTTTTTT.

This sequence joins TRBV5-4 and TRBJ2-7, with 8 bases aligning to TRBD1. This CDR3 spans 14 amino acids. J was trimmed by 4 bases and V by 4 bases; bases with no gene match: 7. From germline, CDR1 is SGHNT and CDR2 YYREEE (reference sequence). The CDR3 DNA reads as TGTGCCAGCAGCCCCGGACAGGGATGGTACGAGCAGTACTTC. Protein: CASSPGQGWYEQYF.

This clone was recorded once. CDR3 coding DNA: TGTGCCAGCAATCAAGACTATGGCTACACCTTC. Amino acids: CASNQDYGYTF. The V and J genes are TRBV6-5 and TRBJ1-2; no clear D gene. CDR3 length: 11 residues. CDR1 and CDR2 (germline): MNHEY, SVGAGI. Trimming left V 7 bases short and J 3 bases short, with 6 bases between.

The chain carries TRBV27 and TRBJ2-1; 9 nucleotides match TRBD2. Germline V gene data show CDR1 as MNHEY and CDR2 as SMNVEV (reference sequence). V lost 2 bases, J lost 2 bases, and 1 base stayed unmatched. The CDR3 runs 15 residues. The CDR3, as DNA: TGTGCCAGCAGTTTACTAGCGGGACCCTACAATGAGCAGTTCTTC. It encodes CASSLLAGPYNEQFF.

The J gene is TRBJ1-5, the V gene TRBV5-6, with 10 bases aligning to TRBD1. Germline CDR1 reads SGHDT; CDR2 reads YYEEEE. This CDR3 is 19 amino acids long. J lost 2 bases, V lost 4 bases, and 15 bases had no gene match. Here the CDR3 reads CASSPYLRDRGPGNQPQHF. The CDR3 DNA is TGTGCCAGCAGCCCATATTTAAGGGACAGGGGACCGGGCAATCAGCCCCAGCATTTT. Filled out from reference TRBV5-6 and TRBJ1-5, the complete variable domain reads DAGVTQSPTHLIKTRGQQVTLRCSPKSGHDTVSWYQQALGQGPQFIFQYYEEEERQRGNFPDRFSGHQFPNYSSELNVNALLLGDSALYLCASSPYLRDRGPGNQPQHFGDGTRLSIL.

V usage is TRBV19 and J usage is TRBJ2-1; D uncertain. The CDR3 is made up of 13 amino acids. Germline values: CDR1 LNHDA, CDR2 SQIVND (reference sequence). Trimming took 6 bases from V and 1 from J, leaving 7 bases between them. CDR3 DNA sequence: TGTGCCAGTAGCCCTGGATCCTACAATGAGCAGTTCTTC. Protein: CASSPGSYNEQFF.

This chain uses TRBV28 with TRBJ1-1; D gene uncertain. This CDR3 has 13 residues. Per the germline V gene, CDR1 is MDHEN and CDR2 is SYDVKM. V was trimmed by 4 bases and J by 0 bases, leaving 6 bases between them. Written as DNA, the CDR3 is TGTGCCAGCAGTTCGACCATGAACACTGAAGCTTTCTTT. Protein product: CASSSTMNTEAFF.

This CDR3 reads CASSEGGPGGFYEQYF. The DNA of the CDR3 is TGTGCCAGCAGTGAGGGTGGGCCAGGGGGCTTCTACGAGCAGTACTTC. The V call is TRBV6-1, the J call TRBJ2-7; 8 nucleotides match TRBD1. CDR1 and CDR2 (germline): MNHNS, SASEGT. V lost 3 bases to trimming and J lost 3 bases; unmatched junction nucleotides: 10. The CDR3 extends over 16 amino acids.

The J gene is TRBJ1-1, the V gene TRBV5-1; D remains unclear. Germline CDR1 reads SGHRS; CDR2 reads YFSETQ. The CDR3 is 16 amino acids. V was shortened by 0 bases and J by 0 bases, with 12 bases between the two germline ends. The CDR3 DNA is TGCGCCAGCAGCTTGGGCGGGATAGGGATGAACACTGAAGCTTTCTTT. This translates into CASSLGGIGMNTEAFF.

The rearrangement links TRBV27 to TRBJ2-2; TRBD2 agrees at 10 bases. The junction had 6 bases not matched to a gene; V was cut back by 3 bases and J by 5 bases. CDR1 and CDR2 from the germline V gene are MNHEY and SMNVEV (reference sequence). This CDR3 spans 16 amino acids. Here the CDR3 DNA reads TGTGCCAGCAGTTTTTCTAGCGGGAGTGGGACCGGGGAGCTGTTTTTT. It encodes CASSFSSGSGTGELFF.

The J gene is TRBJ2-3, the V gene TRBV7-9, with D unclear. The CDR3 consists of 13 residues. Per germline, CDR1 SEHNR and CDR2 FQNEAQ (reference sequence). With 5 bases removed from V and 1 base from J, the gap between germline ends came to 7 bases. CDR3 amino acids: CASSPLGTDTQYF. The CDR3 region has the DNA TGTGCCAGCAGCCCTCTGGGCACAGATACGCAGTATTTT.